A selection of T cell receptor beta chains follows, all from one sample in a study of PD-L1 blockade in urothelial cancer. Profiling relied on immunoSEQ multiplex PCR, and the TCRdb table lists in-frame clones only, not all of them. The data hold about 24,000 clones, with around nine tenths observed a single time. The sequencing here drew on PBMCs, taken around atezolizumab (anti-PD-L1) treatment. The source is a man aged 45-65 years with urothelial cancer. CDR3s include the opening cysteine and the closing phenylalanine or tryptophan. A D gene is named only where the DNA matches it firmly. Some rows have no size entry. The others give once, few or many, or a class for an expanded clone.

d_gene,j_gene,abundance,len,v_gene,CDR3nt,CDR3aa
.,TRBJ1-2,.,15,TRBV19,TGTGCCAGTAGCCTGGTAACTGGGGGCAACTATGGCTACACCTTC,CASSLVTGGNYGYTF
.,TRBJ2-3,.,14,TRBV5-1,TGCGCCAGCAGCTCCGGACAGATTACAGATACGCAGTATTTT,CASSSGQITDTQYF
TRBD1,TRBJ2-7,.,15,TRBV29-1,TGCAGCGTTGCCCTCCGGACAGGTCTCTCCTACGAGCAGTACTTC,CSVALRTGLSYEQYF
TRBD2,TRBJ2-1,few,14,TRBV10-3,TGTGCCATCAGGGGACTAGCGGGAATCGATGAGCAGTTCTTC,CAIRGLAGIDEQFF
TRBD1,TRBJ1-1,once,15,TRBV18,TGTGCCAGCTCACCACCGACAGGGGCAGGCACTGAAGCTTTCTTT,CASSPPTGAGTEAFF
TRBD1,TRBJ2-7,.,14,TRBV7-6,TGTGCCAGCAGCTCCTGGGACAGTTTGGACGAGCAGTACTTC,CASSSWDSLDEQYF
.,TRBJ1-5,once,14,TRBV15,TGTGCCACCAGCGAAAACTATCGGGGACAGCCCCAGCATTTT,CATSENYRGQPQHF
TRBD1,TRBJ1-2,.,18,TRBV5-1,TGCGCCAGCAGCCGACCCCCCCCGACAGGGGCTTCTAACTATGGCTACACCTTC,CASSRPPPTGASNYGYTF
.,TRBJ2-7,.,12,TRBV2,TGTGCCCGAAGGACAGAAGCCTACGAGCAGTACTTC,CARRTEAYEQYF
TRBD2,TRBJ2-1,.,15,TRBV7-3,TGTGCCAGCAGCCAAAACGCGGGGGGGTCCAATGAGCAGTTCTTC,CASSQNAGGSNEQFF
TRBD2,TRBJ2-1,.,19,TRBV7-2,TGTGCCAGCAGCTTGAGGGGACTAGCGGGAGTCGGTAACTACAATGAGCAGTTCTTC,CASSLRGLAGVGNYNEQFF
TRBD2,TRBJ2-3,.,15,TRBV7-2,TGTGCCAGCAGAAATCGGGGGGAACCCACAGATACGCAGTATTTT,CASRNRGEPTDTQYF
.,TRBJ1-5,.,16,TRBV7-6,TGTGCCAGCAGTTTAAGAGGGGGACGACAGACGTCGCCCCAGCATTTT,CASSLRGGRQTSPQHF
.,TRBJ2-1,.,14,TRBV7-7,TGTGCTAGCAGCCAGGACAGCCTTACCGATGAGCAGTTCTTC,CASSQDSLTDEQFF
.,TRBJ1-1,.,17,TRBV10-3,TGTGCCATCAGTGAGTCTAGGGTAGGGAGGGGGAACACTGAAGCTTTCTTT,CAISESRVGRGNTEAFF
.,TRBJ2-7,.,13,TRBV25-1,TGTGCCAGCCTAGCCCTTAACGCGGAAGAGCAGTACTTC,CASLALNAEEQYF
TRBD2,TRBJ2-1,.,12,TRBV10-1,TGCGCCAGCACTAGCGGGCGGAATGAGCAGTTCTTC,CASTSGRNEQFF
TRBD2,TRBJ2-5,.,17,TRBV10-1,TGCGCCAGCAGTGAGGTAGGCGGGACTAGCGGCAAAGAGACCCAGTACTTC,CASSEVGGTSGKETQYF
.,TRBJ1-5,.,14,TRBV15,TGTGCCACCAGCAGAGGGCAGTACAATCAGCCCCAGCATTTT,CATSRGQYNQPQHF
TRBD2,TRBJ2-7,.,14,TRBV6-5,TGTGCCAGCAGGGTAGCGGGTATAGTATACGAGCAGTACTTC,CASRVAGIVYEQYF
TRBD1,TRBJ1-5,once,15,TRBV2,TGTGCCAGTCACCAGGGACAGTCGAGCAATCAGCCCCAGCATTTT,CASHQGQSSNQPQHF
.,TRBJ2-6,.,13,TRBV5-4,TGTGCCAGCAAGAGCTCTGGGGCCAACGTCCTGACTTTC,CASKSSGANVLTF
TRBD1,TRBJ1-5,.,15,TRBV2,TGTGCCAGCAGCCGTGACAGGGGGAGGGATCAGCCCCAGCATTTT,CASSRDRGRDQPQHF
.,TRBJ1-1,.,12,TRBV10-3,TGTGCCACAGAAACCTCCGGGACAAAGGCTTTCTTT,CATETSGTKAFF
TRBD1,TRBJ1-4,.,16,TRBV19,TGTGCCAGTAGTATTCCCCAAAAGACAGGGGCGGAAAAACTGTTTTTT,CASSIPQKTGAEKLFF
TRBD2,TRBJ2-7,.,14,TRBV19,TGTGCCAGTAGTTTACTAGCGAAAGACTACGAGCAGTACTTC,CASSLLAKDYEQYF
.,TRBJ2-7,.,14,TRBV5-1,TGCGCCAGCGAACCGGGGGACCATTCCTACGAGCAGTACTTC,CASEPGDHSYEQYF
TRBD1,TRBJ2-5,once,17,TRBV18,TGTGCCAGCTCACCGAGGGACGGGATATCAGGGGGAGAGACCCAGTACTTC,CASSPRDGISGGETQYF
TRBD2,TRBJ2-4,.,15,TRBV7-9,TGTGCCAGCAGCTTCACTAGCGGGGGGGCGAACATTCAGTACTTC,CASSFTSGGANIQYF
TRBD2,TRBJ2-1,.,14,TRBV9,TGTGCCAGCAGCGTAGGCGGGAGAGTAGATGAGCAGTTCTTC,CASSVGGRVDEQFF
TRBD1,TRBJ2-7,.,13,TRBV27,TGTGCCAGCAGTTATCAGGGGGCCTACGAGCAGTACTTC,CASSYQGAYEQYF
TRBD1,TRBJ2-3,.,15,TRBV28,TGTGCCAGCAGTTTCAGGGCAGGGGGCATTGATACGCAGTATTTT,CASSFRAGGIDTQYF
TRBD1,TRBJ1-1,once,15,TRBV5-1,TGCGCCAGCAGCTTCCAGGGGGCACATGGCACTGAAGCTTTCTTT,CASSFQGAHGTEAFF
TRBD2,TRBJ2-1,.,15,TRBV6-1,TGTGCCAGCAGCAGGGACCTAGCGGGAGTGTATGAGCAGTTCTTC,CASSRDLAGVYEQFF
.,TRBJ2-7,.,15,TRBV5-1,TGCGCCAGCAGCCCCGGACAACTCATACCCTACGAGCAGTACTTC,CASSPGQLIPYEQYF
.,TRBJ1-2,.,14,TRBV6-5,TGTGCCAGCAGAGGACCCGGGAGCAACTATGGCTACACCTTC,CASRGPGSNYGYTF
TRBD2,TRBJ2-7,.,15,TRBV6-6,TGTGCCAGCAGTGATAGCGGGAGGAGCGTCCACGAGCAGTACTTC,CASSDSGRSVHEQYF
TRBD1,TRBJ2-2,.,14,TRBV6-5,TGTGCCAGCAGCCGGGACAGAAACACCGGGGAGCTGTTTTTT,CASSRDRNTGELFF
.,TRBJ2-1,.,14,TRBV11-3,TGTGCCAGCAGCTTACAGGGTCAAGGCAATGAGCAGTTCTTC,CASSLQGQGNEQFF
.,TRBJ1-1,.,14,TRBV5-1,TGCGCCAGCAGCTTGTTACTCGGTGGTACTGAAGCTTTCTTT,CASSLLLGGTEAFF
TRBD1,TRBJ2-6,.,17,TRBV11-2,TGTGCCAGCAGCCTAGACAGGGGGGAACCTGGGGCCAACGTCCTGACTTTC,CASSLDRGEPGANVLTF
.,TRBJ2-1,.,13,TRBV28,TGTGCCAGCAGTTCAACTTCTCCGCAAGAGCAGTTCTTC,CASSSTSPQEQFF
TRBD1,TRBJ1-2,.,19,TRBV12-5,TGTGCTAGTGGTCTTGTTACCCGGGACAGGGGGCTTCCCTACTATGGCTACACCTTC,CASGLVTRDRGLPYYGYTF
.,TRBJ2-1,.,15,TRBV19,TGTGCCAGTAGGCCGCTATTAGCGCTCAACAATGAGCAGTTCTTC,CASRPLLALNNEQFF
.,TRBJ2-3,.,20,TRBV9,TGTGCCAGCAGCGTAGAGAGGGGGGGTCGTGACAGAGCACTCACAGATACGCAGTATTTT,CASSVERGGRDRALTDTQYF
.,TRBJ1-4,.,12,TRBV12-5,TGTGCTAGTGCCCGGGACTTTTCCAAACTGTTTTTT,CASARDFSKLFF
.,TRBJ1-6,.,14,TRBV25-1,TGTGCCAGTACTGCGGGCAATGGTAATTCACCCCTCCACTTT,CASTAGNGNSPLHF
TRBD2,TRBJ2-3,.,18,TRBV28,TGTGCCAGCAGTTTTGACCTCGGGACTAGCGGGAGCACAGATACGCAGTATTTT,CASSFDLGTSGSTDTQYF
.,TRBJ1-5,.,14,TRBV30,TGTGCCTGGAGTGTGGGGACTGGCCGTCAGCCCCAGCATTTT,CAWSVGTGRQPQHF
.,TRBJ1-2,.,13,TRBV6-6,TGTGCCAGCAGTCAAACAGGGAACTATGGCTACACCTTC,CASSQTGNYGYTF
.,TRBJ2-2,.,16,TRBV7-2,TGTGCCAGCAGCTTAGTCGGCCAGGGGAAAGCCGGGGAGCTGTTTTTT,CASSLVGQGKAGELFF
TRBD1,TRBJ1-2,.,16,TRBV6-6,TGTGCCAGCAGTGCCATAAGACAGGGGGGGAGAAACGGCTACACCTTC,CASSAIRQGGRNGYTF
TRBD1,TRBJ1-3,.,15,TRBV7-9,TGTGCCAGCAGCAAACAGGGGGCTTCTGGAAACACCATATATTTT,CASSKQGASGNTIYF